This T cell receptor (beta chain) emerged from a study of CD8+ T cells in alopecia areata. Study as a whole: Tofacitinib ran for 6 to 18 months before 6 months off drug. Findings and caveats of the study: Many of the expanded lesional clones endured in scalp and blood while on tofacitinib.

Germline V gene lookup returns CDR1 MNHEY and CDR2 SVGAGI. This CDR3 region has 13 residues. Unmatched junction bases numbered 5, after V lost 5 bases and J lost 5 bases. cDNA serving as the sequencing template came from extracted, reverse transcribed RNA. Clones were read by immunoSEQ multiplex PCR, and TCRdb kept only the in-frame ones, dropping some. Among 140,000 to 150,000 clones, 45% to 65% were seen once, and the ten largest hold more than 15%. This clone was observed a handful of times. Its antigen is not known. Treatment noted: oral pan-JAK inhibitor, 5-10 mg twice daily. Individuals with alopecia areata gave both lesional scalp punch biopsies and peripheral blood for collection.

This chain links TRBV6-5 with TRBJ1-1; 7 nucleotides match TRBD1. The source is a human donor with alopecia areata. The source was CD8+ T cells sorted from blood, collected at week 4, from a patient treated with tofacitinib. CDR3 loop: CASSPRGWTEAFF. The CDR3 DNA sequence: TGTGCCAGCAGTCCCAGGGGGTGGACTGAAGCTTTCTTT.